This TCR beta chain stems from a study of T cell repertoires in cytomegalovirus infection. Background on the study: Evidence of both CMV infection and a matching HLA type came from public TCR beta signatures.

A word on this clonotype: Its antigen is still unknown.

In TCRdb, the reads were re-called with MiXCR into one record per CDR3 protein. This table holds 250,000 to 350,000 distinct CDR3 sequences, about 26% found once. CDR3 length equals 13 residues. Germline CDR1 reads DFQATT; CDR2 reads SNEGSKA (reference sequence). Losses at the gene ends were 6 bases for V and 7 bases for J; bases not matched to a gene: 7. Overall study findings and caveats: CMV carriers with the relevant HLA were identified by cumulative public TCR beta family frequency. Predominance within the ex vivo response was attributable to HLA-C-restricted CMV-specific TCR beta clonotypes.

The clonotype was recovered from a human donor in good health (CMV status not recorded). Some clones in this sample may be carry-over from other donors' samples. The J gene is TRBJ1-2, the V gene TRBV20-1, with 11 bases matching TRBD1. Sequenced: PBMCs. Written as DNA, the CDR3 is TGCAGTGCCCGGGACAGGGGGTATGGTGGCTACACCTTC. Translating it yields CSARDRGYGGYTF.